These 2 T cell receptor beta chains originate from one sample sequenced in a study of blood T cell repertoires in COVID-19. The data were produced by immunoSEQ multiplex PCR, yet TCRdb's version contains in-frame clones alone and is incomplete. There are around 160,000 clones in the sample; roughly 90% occur only once, and 0.95% to 1.5% lies in the top ten. The material sequenced was PBMCs or T cells enriched from blood (not recorded which). The receptors here all came from a woman aged 25-40 years with acute COVID-19.

This clone was seen a few times. The chain has TRBV6-2 or TRBV6-3 and TRBJ2-7, with TRBD1 matching over 9 bases. The CDR3 sequence is 13 residues long. J was trimmed by 6 bases and V by 5 bases; bases with no gene match: 5. The germline V gene encodes CDR1 MNHEY and CDR2 SVGEGT. The CDR3 nucleotides are TGTGCCAGCAGTACTTACAGGGGGCGCGAGCAGTACTTC. The encoded protein is CASSTYRGREQYF.

The chain joins TRBV11-2 to TRBJ1-3; D not resolved. Trimming took 0 bases from V and 8 from J, leaving 14 bases between them. Germline-derived CDR1 and CDR2 are SGHAT and FQNNGV. The CDR3 extends over 15 amino acids. Here the CDR3 DNA reads TGTGCCAGCAGCTTAGAATATGGTGACCAGGACACCATATATTTT. Translation gives CASSLEYGDQDTIYF.